These 26 T cell receptor beta chains originate from one sample sequenced in a study of cytomegalovirus exposure and HLA in healthy donors. Use of 60 Vbeta and 13 Jbeta primers characterized the PCR. Some clones are missing from TCRdb's copy, which holds only in-frame ones; the method was immunoSEQ multiplex PCR. This listing includes over 100,000 clones. Material: PBMCs. All receptors come from a woman in her forties in good health and CMV-seropositive.

With regard to this clone: A junction end diverges from the germline sequence, so it may reflect a read error. The gene calls are TRBV2 and TRBJ2-6, with TRBD1 matching over 7 bases. Germline V CDR1 and CDR2: SNHLY, FYNNEI. The CDR3 runs to 17 residues. In DNA form, the CDR3 reads TGTGCCAGCACGACAGGGTTGGGATACTCTGGGGCCAACGCCCTGACTTTC. Amino acids: CASTTGLGYSGANALTF.

The chain joins TRBV19 to TRBJ1-1, with 9 bases aligning to TRBD1. V lost 4 bases to trimming and J lost 1 base; unmatched junction nucleotides: 1. Germline values: CDR1 LNHDA, CDR2 SQIVND (reference sequence). The CDR3 consists of 14 residues. The CDR3: CASSRDRENTEAFF. For the CDR3, the DNA is TGTGCCAGTAGTAGGGACAGGGAGAACACTGAAGCTTTCTTT.

This sequence joins TRBV29-1 and TRBJ2-2; 10 positions match TRBD2. Germline V CDR1 and CDR2: SQVTM, ANQGSEA. The CDR3 totals 13 residues. V dropped 5 bases and J dropped 7; count of bases not matched to a gene: 4. This CDR3 reads CSVHTSGNGELFF. CDR3 nucleotides: TGCAGCGTTCACACTAGCGGGAACGGGGAGCTGTTTTTT.

The V gene is TRBV5-1, the J gene TRBJ2-1; TRBD1 matches 7 bases. Per the germline V gene, CDR1 is SGHRS and CDR2 is YFSETQ. The J segment lost 7 bases and the V segment lost 4 bases, leaving 8 bases of the junction unmatched. CDR3 length: 14 residues. The CDR3 spells CASSQGTAGNEQFF. The CDR3 DNA is TGCGCCAGCAGCCAGGGGACAGCTGGGAATGAGCAGTTCTTC. The full variable domain, rest sourced from reference TRBV5-1 and TRBJ2-1, is KAGVTQTPRYLIKTRGQQVTLSCSPISGHRSVSWYQQTPGQGLQFLFEYFSETQRNKGNFPGRFSGRQFSNSRSEMNVSTLELGDSALYLCASSQGTAGNEQFFGPGTRLTVL.

V is TRBV18 and J is TRBJ1-1, with D uncertain. This CDR3 comprises 14 residues. Germline assignment: CDR1 KGHSH and CDR2 LQKENI. The V end lost 3 bases, the J end lost 3 bases, and 11 bases lay between the germline ends. The CDR3 loop reads CASSPLSGYTEAFF. The CDR3 nucleotides read TGTGCCAGCTCACCCCTGTCGGGATACACTGAAGCTTTCTTT.

The rearrangement links TRBV11-3 to TRBJ2-7; 8 bases line up with TRBD1. Looked up from germline, CDR1 is SGHNT and CDR2 is YENEEA. The CDR3 loop spans 13 amino acids. The J segment lost 7 bases and the V segment lost 5 bases, leaving 7 bases of the junction unmatched. The CDR3 reads CASSLRTGREQYF. The CDR3 region has the DNA TGTGCCAGCAGCCTCAGGACAGGGAGGGAGCAGTACTTC.

The DNA of the CDR3 is TGTGCCAGCTCACCCGGAACCCAGCGGGTCACCGGGGAGCTGTTTTTT. Translated, it gives CASSPGTQRVTGELFF. The chain employs TRBV18 and TRBJ2-2; D possibly corresponds to TRBD2 (6 bases). In germline, CDR1 is KGHSH, CDR2 LQKENI. This CDR3 has 16 residues. V was pared by 3 bases and J by 4 bases, with 15 bases between. Full variable domain (missing parts from reference TRBV18 and TRBJ2-2): NAGVMQNPRHLVRRRGQEARLRCSPMKGHSHVYWYRQLPEEGLKFMVYLQKENIIDESGMPKERFSAEFPKEGPSILRIQQVVRGDSAAYFCASSPGTQRVTGELFFGEGSRLTVL.

In nucleotides, the CDR3 is TGTGCCAGCAGATGGTACTCAGGGGCAGCCTATGGCTACACCTTC. Translating it yields CASRWYSGAAYGYTF. The chain couples TRBV28 to TRBJ1-2; maybe TRBD1 (6 bases). The germline CDR1 and CDR2 sequences are MDHEN and SYDVKM. Trimming pared 6 bases from V and 4 bases from J, leaving 18 bases between. The CDR3 has 15 residues.

The CDR3 spells CASMIAGTDTQYF. The CDR3, as DNA: TGTGCCAGCATGATAGCGGGCACAGATACGCAGTATTTT. J is TRBJ2-3 and V is TRBV7-2; D may be TRBD2 (6 bases). The V gene's germline CDR1 is SGHTA and CDR2 FQGNSA. Trimming stripped 7 bases from V and 1 base from J, with 9 bases between. This CDR3 spans 13 amino acids.

The chain is built from TRBV28 and TRBJ2-7, with D possibly TRBD2 on 6 matching bases. CDR1 MDHEN and CDR2 SYDVKM come from the germline V gene. V lost 3 bases and J lost 3, with 12 bases in between. The length of the CDR3 is 14 residues. DNA for the CDR3: TGTGCCAGCAGTTTTGCGGGGATCCTCTACGAGCAGTACTTC. Its protein product is CASSFAGILYEQYF.

The chain is built from TRBV28 and TRBJ2-1, with TRBD2 identical over 13 bases. The germline gives CDR1 MDHEN, CDR2 SYDVKM. This CDR3 has 17 residues. V was pared by 4 bases and J by 4 bases, with 7 bases of the junction left unmatched. The CDR3 protein is CASSSPGTSGNYNEQFF. DNA of the CDR3: TGTGCCAGCAGTTCCCCCGGGACTAGCGGGAATTACAATGAGCAGTTCTTC.

V usage is TRBV6-4 and J usage is TRBJ1-2; tentative D call: TRBD1 (5 bases). V was trimmed by 7 bases and J by 8 bases, leaving 20 bases between them. The CDR3 runs 14 residues. Looked up from germline, CDR1 is MRHNA and CDR2 is SNTAGT. This CDR3 reads CASTLRGGMGGYTF. The CDR3 DNA is TGTGCCAGCACCCTAAGGGGAGGAATGGGCGGCTACACCTTC.

The chain links TRBV20-1 to TRBJ2-5; D ambiguous. Germline-derived CDR1 and CDR2 are DFQATT and SNEGSKA (reference sequence). V was cut by 3 bases and J by 9 bases, with 8 bases left in between. The CDR3 sequence is 10 residues long. This CDR3 reads CSASYAAQYF. The CDR3 DNA follows: TGCAGTGCTAGTTATGCGGCCCAGTACTTC.

The V gene is TRBV30, the J gene TRBJ1-4; weak D call: TRBD1 (5 bases). Trimming left V 0 bases short and J 5 bases short, with 7 bases between. Germline-derived CDR1 and CDR2 are GTSNPN and SVGIG (reference sequence). CDR3 length: 13 amino acids. The CDR3 region is CAWSVQENEKLFF. The CDR3 DNA is TGTGCCTGGAGTGTACAGGAGAATGAAAAACTGTTTTTT. The full variable domain, completed using reference TRBV30 and TRBJ1-4, is SQTIHQWPATLVQPVGSPLSLECTVEGTSNPNLYWYRQAAGRGLQLLFYSVGIGQISSEVPQNLSASRPQDRQFILSSKKLLLSDSGFYLCAWSVQENEKLFFGSGTQLSVL.

The rearrangement links TRBV9 to TRBJ2-5, with a weak D call TRBD2 (5 bases). V dropped 3 bases and J dropped 3 bases, with 15 bases sitting between them. Germline-derived CDR1 and CDR2 are SGDLS and YYNGEE. The CDR3 runs 15 residues. The CDR3 protein is CASSARTLAEETQYF. The DNA for the CDR3 is TGTGCCAGCAGCGCCCGGACGCTAGCAGAAGAGACCCAGTACTTC.

The chain employs TRBV6-1 and TRBJ1-1; TRBD1 agrees at 11 bases. The CDR3 contains 17 residues. Germline V gene lookup returns CDR1 MNHNS and CDR2 SASEGT. The V gene end was trimmed by 4 bases and the J gene end by 4 bases; junction bases not matched to a gene: 11. The CDR3 coding sequence is TGTGCCAGCAGTGCTCGGACAGGGGGCTCCTGGGGCACTGAAGCTTTCTTT. This codes for CASSARTGGSWGTEAFF.

The rearrangement links TRBV7-6 to TRBJ2-7; D remains unclear. V was cut by 5 bases and J by 3 bases, with 17 bases left in between. Germline assignment: CDR1 SGHVS and CDR2 FNYEAQ. The CDR3 spans 15 residues. CDR3 sequence (DNA): TGTGCCAGCAGCCCGTTGGCTCACCCCAACTACGAGCAGTACTTC. Translating it yields CASSPLAHPNYEQYF.

The V call is TRBV13, the J call TRBJ2-1, with D tentatively TRBD2 (6 bases). CDR3 size: 15 residues. Germline lookup yields CDR1 PRHDT and CDR2 FYEKMQ (reference sequence). Trimming took 6 bases from V and 3 from J, leaving 15 bases between them. The CDR3 DNA follows: TGTGCCAGCAGAAACTCTAGCGAGTACTACAATGAGCAGTTCTTC. It yields the protein CASRNSSEYYNEQFF.

In DNA, the CDR3 is TGCGCCAGCAGCTTGGGGTCACAGGCTTACAATGAGCAGTTCTTC. Protein: CASSLGSQAYNEQFF. The genes are TRBV5-1 and TRBJ2-1; D possibly corresponds to TRBD1 (5 bases). Trimming left V 0 bases short and J 4 bases short, with 11 bases between. This CDR3 comprises 15 residues. Looked up from germline, CDR1 is SGHRS and CDR2 is YFSETQ.

The V gene is TRBV19, the J gene TRBJ1-1, with 7 bases matching TRBD1. Unmatched junction bases numbered 6, after V lost 6 bases and J lost 2 bases. The germline gives CDR1 LNHDA, CDR2 SQIVND (reference sequence). There are 14 residues in the CDR3. The CDR3 bases are TGTGCCAGTAGGAGAGGACAGGAAAACACTGAAGCTTTCTTT. It codes for CASRRGQENTEAFF. The full variable domain, in which reference TRBV19 and TRBJ1-1 provide the parts outside the CDR3, is DGGITQSPKYLFRKEGQNVTLSCEQNLNHDAMYWYRQDPGQGLRLIYYSQIVNDFQKGDIAEGYSVSREKKESFPLTVTSAQKNPTAFYLCASRRGQENTEAFFGQGTRLTVV.

This sequence joins TRBV5-1 and TRBJ2-7, with D perhaps matching TRBD2 (6 bases). The CDR3 loop spans 13 amino acids. In germline, CDR1 is SGHRS, CDR2 YFSETQ. V shed 4 bases and J shed 3 bases, with 11 bases lying between them. The CDR3 coding sequence is TGCGCCAGCAGCCCCGGGACTTTCTACGAGCAGTACTTC. Protein sequence: CASSPGTFYEQYF.

The chain carries TRBV9 and TRBJ2-1, with TRBD2 matching 8 bases. The CDR3 sequence is 14 residues long. Per the germline V gene, CDR1 is SGDLS and CDR2 is YYNGEE. The J segment lost 3 bases and the V segment lost 1 base, leaving 0 bases of the junction unmatched. The CDR3 loop is CASSVLAGYNEQFF. For the CDR3, the DNA is TGTGCCAGCAGCGTACTAGCGGGCTACAATGAGCAGTTCTTC.

V and J are TRBV7-3 and TRBJ2-3; 10 positions agree with TRBD2. CDR1 SGHTA and CDR2 FQGTGA come from the germline V gene. The CDR3 totals 14 residues. V dropped 4 bases and J dropped 6; count of bases not matched to a gene: 4. The CDR3 loop is CASSSLAGADTQYF. In nucleotides, the CDR3 is TGTGCCAGCAGCTCGCTAGCGGGAGCCGATACGCAGTATTTT.

The genes are TRBV2 and TRBJ1-5; 11 nucleotides match TRBD1. J was trimmed by 7 bases and V by 7 bases; bases with no gene match: 12. The CDR3 sequence is 16 residues long. Germline CDR1 reads SNHLY; CDR2 reads FYNNEI. The chain's CDR3 is CASIPGQGDRGQPQHF. The CDR3 nucleotides are TGTGCCAGCATTCCGGGACAGGGGGACCGGGGGCAGCCCCAGCATTTT.

Regarding this clone: This sample includes further DNA sequences coding for the same CDR3. CDR3 sequence: CASSLAGPYEQYF. CDR3 sequence (DNA): TGTGCCAGCAGTTTAGCGGGACCCTACGAGCAGTACTTC. The V gene is TRBV28, the J gene TRBJ2-7, with a possible D match to TRBD2 (6 bases). Germline loops: CDR1 MDHEN, CDR2 SYDVKM. The CDR3 covers 13 residues. Trimming pared 2 bases from V and 2 bases from J, leaving 7 bases between.

The chain combines TRBV6-1 with TRBJ2-3; tentative D call: TRBD1 (5 bases). V gave up 3 bases and J gave up 2 bases, with 9 bases separating them. This CDR3 region has 14 residues. The germline gives CDR1 MNHNS, CDR2 SASEGT. CDR3 sequence reads: CASSEGLFTDTQYF. The CDR3 DNA reads TGTGCCAGCAGTGAGGGGCTTTTCACAGATACGCAGTATTTT.